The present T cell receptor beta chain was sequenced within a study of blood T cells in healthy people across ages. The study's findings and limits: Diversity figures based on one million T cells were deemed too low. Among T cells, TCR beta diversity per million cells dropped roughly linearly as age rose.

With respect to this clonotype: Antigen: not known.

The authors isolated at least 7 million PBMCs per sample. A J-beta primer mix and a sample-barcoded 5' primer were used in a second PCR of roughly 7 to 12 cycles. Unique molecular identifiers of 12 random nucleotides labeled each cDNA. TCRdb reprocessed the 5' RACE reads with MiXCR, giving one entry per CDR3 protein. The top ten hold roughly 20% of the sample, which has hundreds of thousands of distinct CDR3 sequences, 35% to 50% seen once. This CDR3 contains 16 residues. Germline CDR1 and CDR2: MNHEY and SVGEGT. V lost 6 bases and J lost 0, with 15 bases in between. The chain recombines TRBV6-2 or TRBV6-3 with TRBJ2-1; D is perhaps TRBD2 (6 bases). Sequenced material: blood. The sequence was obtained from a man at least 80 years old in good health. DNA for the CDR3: TGTGCCAGCAGGCCCCTTGGACTAACCTCCTACAATGAGCAGTTCTTC. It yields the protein CASRPLGLTSYNEQFF.